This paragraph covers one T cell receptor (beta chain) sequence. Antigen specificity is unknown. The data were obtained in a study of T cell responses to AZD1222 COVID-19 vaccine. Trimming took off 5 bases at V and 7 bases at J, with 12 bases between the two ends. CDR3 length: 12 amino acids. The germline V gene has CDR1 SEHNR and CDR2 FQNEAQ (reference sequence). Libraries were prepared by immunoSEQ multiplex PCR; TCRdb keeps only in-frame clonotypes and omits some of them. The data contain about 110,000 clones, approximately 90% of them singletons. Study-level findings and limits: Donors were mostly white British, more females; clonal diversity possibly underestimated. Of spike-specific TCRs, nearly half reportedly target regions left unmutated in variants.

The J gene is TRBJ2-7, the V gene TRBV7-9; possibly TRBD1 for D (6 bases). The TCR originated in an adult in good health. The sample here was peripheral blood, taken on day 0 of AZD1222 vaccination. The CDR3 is CASSPGAREQYF. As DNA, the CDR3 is TGTGCCAGCAGCCCAGGGGCGAGGGAGCAGTACTTC.